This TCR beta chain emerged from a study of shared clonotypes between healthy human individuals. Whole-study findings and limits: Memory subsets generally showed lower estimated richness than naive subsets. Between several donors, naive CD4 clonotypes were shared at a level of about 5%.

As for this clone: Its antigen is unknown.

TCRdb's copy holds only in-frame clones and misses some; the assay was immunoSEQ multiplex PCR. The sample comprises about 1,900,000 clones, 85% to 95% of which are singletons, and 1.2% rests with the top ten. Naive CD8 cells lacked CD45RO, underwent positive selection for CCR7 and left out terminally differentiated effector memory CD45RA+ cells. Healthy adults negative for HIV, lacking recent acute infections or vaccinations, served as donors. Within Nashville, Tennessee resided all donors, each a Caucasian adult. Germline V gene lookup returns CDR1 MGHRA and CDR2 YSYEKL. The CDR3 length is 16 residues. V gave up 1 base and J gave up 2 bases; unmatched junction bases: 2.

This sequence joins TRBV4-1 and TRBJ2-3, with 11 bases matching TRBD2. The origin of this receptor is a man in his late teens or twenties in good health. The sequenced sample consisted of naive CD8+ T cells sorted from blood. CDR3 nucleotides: TGCGCCAGCAGCCAAGTTAGCGGGGGGGTCACAGATACGCAGTATTTT. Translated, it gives CASSQVSGGVTDTQYF.